This T cell receptor beta chain is from a study of cytomegalovirus exposure and HLA in healthy donors. For the study at large: There were a few hundred genotyped donors. Of these, 75% to 90% fell in the genetic ancestry cluster associated with self-reported Caucasian donors.

Study results and caveats: In a later analysis, compared with equally common non-associated chains, HLA-associated beta chains were more expanded.

A word on this clone: The antigen is unknown.

PCR used 60 Vbeta primers and 13 Jbeta primers. TCRdb's table, derived via immunoSEQ multiplex PCR, lists solely in-frame clones and lacks some. Of 120,000 or so clones in the sample, almost 85% were seen once. V was pared by 5 bases and J by 2 bases, with 13 bases between. The V gene's germline CDR1 is MDHEN and CDR2 SYDVKM. CDR3 length: 15 residues. Sequenced: PBMCs. The TCR originated in a woman younger than 30 in good health and CMV-seronegative. V and J are TRBV28 and TRBJ2-1; D ambiguous. CDR3 amino acids: CASSPLYTTYNEQFF. Here the CDR3 DNA reads TGTGCCAGCAGTCCCCTCTATACCACCTACAATGAGCAGTTCTTC. Using reference TRBV28 and TRBJ2-1 for the parts outside the CDR3, the full variable domain is DVKVTQSSRYLVKRTGEKVFLECVQDMDHENMFWYRQDPGLGLRLIYFSYDVKMKEKGDIPEGYSVSREKKERFSLILESASTNQTSMYLCASSPLYTTYNEQFFGPGTRLTVL.